This is a list of T cell receptor beta chains from one sample in a study of shared clonotypes between healthy human individuals. Libraries were prepared by immunoSEQ multiplex PCR; TCRdb keeps only in-frame clonotypes and omits some of them. This repertoire shows about 2.3 million clones, just over 90% found once; its top ten account for approximately 0.4%. The sample comprised naive CD4+ T cells from PBMCs. The receptor source for this set is a young man in good health. Some clones in this sample may be carry-over from other donors' samples. The CDR3 runs from the conserved cysteine through the conserved F or W. Fields, in order: D gene, clone size, V gene, J gene, CDR3 DNA, CDR3 protein. D genes are given only for firm matches. Clone size is shown for a subset of rows, as once, few, many or a class of expanded clone.

d_gene: TRBD2; abundance: -; v_gene: TRBV28; j_gene: TRBJ2-1; CDR3nt: TGTGCCAGCATCGCGCGGGAGAGTTACAATGAGCAGTTCTTC; CDR3aa: CASIARESYNEQFF
d_gene: -; abundance: -; v_gene: TRBV7-8; j_gene: TRBJ1-1; CDR3nt: TGTGCCAGCAGCACCCGCGGGACCTATGACATGAACACTGAAGCTTTCTTT; CDR3aa: CASSTRGTYDMNTEAFF
d_gene: -; abundance: few; v_gene: TRBV29-1; j_gene: TRBJ1-1; CDR3nt: TGCAGCGTTACTGACAGGATGAACACTGAAGCTTTCTTT; CDR3aa: CSVTDRMNTEAFF
d_gene: TRBD1; abundance: -; v_gene: TRBV7-9; j_gene: TRBJ1-2; CDR3nt: TGTGCCAGCAGCTTAGGCAGGACAGGGGGCGGCTACACCTTC; CDR3aa: CASSLGRTGGGYTF
d_gene: TRBD2; abundance: -; v_gene: TRBV19; j_gene: TRBJ2-2; CDR3nt: TGTGCCAGTACTGCTAGCGGGAGATACGGGGAGCTGTTTTTT; CDR3aa: CASTASGRYGELFF
d_gene: -; abundance: -; v_gene: TRBV28; j_gene: TRBJ1-1; CDR3nt: TGTGCCAGCAGGATGACAGGGAACACTGAAGCTTTCTTT; CDR3aa: CASRMTGNTEAFF
d_gene: -; abundance: -; v_gene: TRBV7-2; j_gene: TRBJ1-2; CDR3nt: TGTGCCAGCAGCTTAGGAGGTGGCGGCTACACCTTC; CDR3aa: CASSLGGGGYTF
d_gene: TRBD1; abundance: -; v_gene: TRBV7-3; j_gene: TRBJ1-2; CDR3nt: TGTGCCAGCAGCTTAAACCCAACTAATCGACAGGGGGACTATGGCTACACCTTC; CDR3aa: CASSLNPTNRQGDYGYTF
d_gene: -; abundance: -; v_gene: TRBV9; j_gene: TRBJ2-1; CDR3nt: TGTGCCAGCAGCGTTGTGACTGGGGACAATGAGCAGTTCTTC; CDR3aa: CASSVVTGDNEQFF
d_gene: TRBD2; abundance: -; v_gene: TRBV6-1; j_gene: TRBJ2-2; CDR3nt: TGTGCCAGCAGTGGCCCGGGGGGTAGAGACACCGGGGAGCTGTTTTTT; CDR3aa: CASSGPGGRDTGELFF
d_gene: -; abundance: once; v_gene: TRBV9; j_gene: TRBJ2-5; CDR3nt: TGTGCCAGCAGCGTGGGTGTGAGGGGGGAGACCCAGTACTTC; CDR3aa: CASSVGVRGETQYF
d_gene: -; abundance: few; v_gene: TRBV30; j_gene: TRBJ1-5; CDR3nt: TGTGCCTGGAGTACAACAGGCAATCAGCCCCAGCATTTT; CDR3aa: CAWSTTGNQPQHF
d_gene: TRBD1; abundance: -; v_gene: TRBV6-6; j_gene: TRBJ1-1; CDR3nt: TGTGCCAGCAAGACAGGGAGTACTGAAGCTTTCTTT; CDR3aa: CASKTGSTEAFF
d_gene: -; abundance: -; v_gene: TRBV5-1; j_gene: TRBJ2-1; CDR3nt: TGCGCCAGCAGCTTGTTTAGCGACTACAATGAGCAGTTCTTC; CDR3aa: CASSLFSDYNEQFF
d_gene: TRBD1; abundance: -; v_gene: TRBV6-1; j_gene: TRBJ2-7; CDR3nt: TGTGCCAGCGGGACAGGGGGCTCCCGATCCTACGAGCAGTACTTC; CDR3aa: CASGTGGSRSYEQYF
d_gene: TRBD1; abundance: -; v_gene: TRBV5-1; j_gene: TRBJ1-2; CDR3nt: TGCGCCAGCAGCTTGGCCGCAGGGGACAGCAACTATGGCTACACCTTC; CDR3aa: CASSLAAGDSNYGYTF
d_gene: TRBD1; abundance: -; v_gene: TRBV5-4; j_gene: TRBJ2-7; CDR3nt: TGTGCCAGCAGCGGACCGGGACAGGGGTACTTC; CDR3aa: CASSGPGQGYF
d_gene: -; abundance: -; v_gene: TRBV19; j_gene: TRBJ2-6; CDR3nt: TGTGCCACCGGGGTAACTGGGGCCAACGTCCTGACTTTC; CDR3aa: CATGVTGANVLTF
d_gene: -; abundance: -; v_gene: TRBV19; j_gene: TRBJ2-7; CDR3nt: TGTGCCAGTAGGACTGTGGGGGGCGACGAGCAGTACTTC; CDR3aa: CASRTVGGDEQYF
d_gene: TRBD1; abundance: once; v_gene: TRBV18; j_gene: TRBJ1-5; CDR3nt: TGTGCCAGCTCAACCTCTGTCGGGACAGGGGGCAATCAGCCCCAGCATTTT; CDR3aa: CASSTSVGTGGNQPQHF
d_gene: -; abundance: few; v_gene: TRBV5-1; j_gene: TRBJ1-1; CDR3nt: TGCGCCAGCAGCCCGTACATGAACACTGAAGCTTTCTTT; CDR3aa: CASSPYMNTEAFF
d_gene: TRBD2; abundance: once; v_gene: TRBV2; j_gene: TRBJ2-4; CDR3nt: TGTGCCAGCAGTGAACAACTAGCGGGGGTAAACATTCAGTACTTC; CDR3aa: CASSEQLAGVNIQYF
d_gene: TRBD1; abundance: -; v_gene: TRBV4-1; j_gene: TRBJ2-4; CDR3nt: TGCGCCAGCAGTACCTGGGACAGGGGGCAGCAAGGTTCAACCAAAAACATTCAGTACTTC; CDR3aa: CASSTWDRGQQGSTKNIQYF
d_gene: TRBD2; abundance: -; v_gene: TRBV7-9; j_gene: TRBJ2-1; CDR3nt: TGTGCCAGCAGCTTCCGGACTAGCGGGGCCCACAATGAGCAGTTCTTC; CDR3aa: CASSFRTSGAHNEQFF
d_gene: -; abundance: -; v_gene: TRBV2; j_gene: TRBJ1-4; CDR3nt: TGTGCCAGCAGTCGACACACAACTAATGAAAAACTGTTTTTT; CDR3aa: CASSRHTTNEKLFF
d_gene: TRBD2; abundance: -; v_gene: TRBV29-1; j_gene: TRBJ2-3; CDR3nt: TGCAGCGTGGCGGGGGCTAGCGGGAGCACAGATACGCAGTATTTT; CDR3aa: CSVAGASGSTDTQYF
d_gene: TRBD1; abundance: -; v_gene: TRBV19; j_gene: TRBJ2-5; CDR3nt: TGTGCCAGTAGTACGAGGACAGGGGCCCAAGAGACCCAGTACTTC; CDR3aa: CASSTRTGAQETQYF
d_gene: -; abundance: -; v_gene: TRBV2; j_gene: TRBJ2-1; CDR3nt: TGTGCCAGCAGTGAACAATTAGAGCAGTTCTTC; CDR3aa: CASSEQLEQFF
d_gene: TRBD1; abundance: -; v_gene: TRBV19; j_gene: TRBJ2-3; CDR3nt: TGTGCCAGTAGTATTCCGCAGACAGGGAACACAGATACGCAGTATTTT; CDR3aa: CASSIPQTGNTDTQYF
d_gene: -; abundance: -; v_gene: TRBV29-1; j_gene: TRBJ2-5; CDR3nt: TGCAGCGTTGAATGGGGGACGGGAAAGGATACCCAGTACTTC; CDR3aa: CSVEWGTGKDTQYF
d_gene: -; abundance: -; v_gene: TRBV7-8; j_gene: TRBJ1-4; CDR3nt: TGTGCCAGCAGCTTATTGGGCCGGACAGTGTCTAATGAAAAACTGTTTTTT; CDR3aa: CASSLLGRTVSNEKLFF
d_gene: TRBD1; abundance: -; v_gene: TRBV6-1; j_gene: TRBJ1-2; CDR3nt: TGTGCCAGCAGAGGACAGGGGGCGGGTGGCTACACCTTC; CDR3aa: CASRGQGAGGYTF
d_gene: -; abundance: -; v_gene: TRBV19; j_gene: TRBJ1-2; CDR3nt: TGTGCCAGCCAGTCGGGCGGAGTCTCCAACTATGGCTACACCTTC; CDR3aa: CASQSGGVSNYGYTF
d_gene: -; abundance: -; v_gene: TRBV2; j_gene: TRBJ2-7; CDR3nt: TGTGCCAGCCCTCGTGGGAGATTGTGGGACGAGCAGTACTTC; CDR3aa: CASPRGRLWDEQYF
d_gene: -; abundance: -; v_gene: TRBV6-4; j_gene: TRBJ2-1; CDR3nt: TGTGCCAGCTCCAGGGGGCTAGCGGGCAACAATGAGCAGTTCTTC; CDR3aa: CASSRGLAGNNEQFF
d_gene: -; abundance: -; v_gene: TRBV28; j_gene: TRBJ2-4; CDR3nt: TGTGCCAGCAGTTTGCAGGGGCATCTTATATTATACCATTCCGGTAGGGCCAAAAACATTCAGTACTTC; CDR3aa: CASSLQGHLILYHSGRAKNIQYF
d_gene: -; abundance: once; v_gene: TRBV2; j_gene: TRBJ1-1; CDR3nt: TGTGCCAGCACCATCGACAGGAACACTGAAGCTTTCTTT; CDR3aa: CASTIDRNTEAFF
d_gene: -; abundance: few; v_gene: TRBV2; j_gene: TRBJ2-7; CDR3nt: TGTGCCAGCCATGCAGAGGGCAGCTCCTACGAGCAGTACTTC; CDR3aa: CASHAEGSSYEQYF
d_gene: -; abundance: -; v_gene: TRBV2; j_gene: TRBJ2-7; CDR3nt: TGTGCCAGCAGTGTATCGGGCTACGAGCAGTACTTC; CDR3aa: CASSVSGYEQYF
d_gene: -; abundance: -; v_gene: TRBV11-3; j_gene: TRBJ2-3; CDR3nt: TGTGCCAGCAGCTTAGCCGGACCACCTAGCACAGATACGCAGTATTTT; CDR3aa: CASSLAGPPSTDTQYF
d_gene: -; abundance: -; v_gene: TRBV28; j_gene: TRBJ2-1; CDR3nt: TGTGCCAGCAGTTTGGGGGGCGCGGGGTACAATGAGCAGTTCTTC; CDR3aa: CASSLGGAGYNEQFF
d_gene: -; abundance: -; v_gene: TRBV27; j_gene: TRBJ2-2; CDR3nt: TGTGCCAGCTACACCGCATATGGACCCACCGGGGAGCTGTTTTTT; CDR3aa: CASYTAYGPTGELFF
d_gene: TRBD2; abundance: -; v_gene: TRBV18; j_gene: TRBJ2-3; CDR3nt: TGTGCCAGCTCACCACCCAGCGGGAGTCGGTCCCTCAATACAGATACGCAGTATTTT; CDR3aa: CASSPPSGSRSLNTDTQYF
d_gene: -; abundance: -; v_gene: TRBV11-2; j_gene: TRBJ2-3; CDR3nt: TGTGCCAGCAGCTTAGTCCGGGCCCCACGTTGGGCAGATACGCAGTATTTT; CDR3aa: CASSLVRAPRWADTQYF
d_gene: TRBD1; abundance: once; v_gene: TRBV6-5; j_gene: TRBJ1-2; CDR3nt: TGTGCCAGCAGCCGGACAGGGGTTAACTATGGCTACACCTTC; CDR3aa: CASSRTGVNYGYTF